The 15 T cell receptor beta chains below all came from one sample that was sequenced in a study of regulatory T cells in long-lasting Graves disease (dated by TCRdb to about 2021). The library was generated by multiplex PCR. The sample was run on an Illumina HiSeq 4000. To build TCR beta libraries, CDR3 regions were amplified by Arm-PCR using iRepertoire HTBI primers. TCRdb took the public reads, trimmed them with fastp at Q25, ran MiXCR for clone calling and kept in-frame beta chains. Rows with one shared CDR3 protein collapse into an entry with the most common genes and DNA. A total of approximately 400,000 distinct CDR3 sequences appear in this sample, about 15% of them only once. Over 7% of the sample rests with the top ten. Per the publication, the time point label means: newly diagnosed GD, antithyroid drugs for less than 3 months. For both TCR sequencing and RNA sequencing, RNA was extracted from PBMCs using TRIzol.

These records were also assigned to another study, of T cells in Graves' hyperthyroidism and ophthalmopathy.

The sample consisted of peripheral blood mononuclear cells (PBMCs), taken at new diagnosis, from a patient treated with antithyroid drugs. The receptor set was obtained from a woman between 40 and 50 years old with Graves disease. Donor details come from another sample of the same person, matched by shared clones.

At least ten counts were recorded for this clonotype. The gene calls are TRBV3-1 and TRBJ2-3; 8 bases match TRBD2. The V gene's germline CDR1 is LGHDT and CDR2 YNNKEL (reference sequence). V lost 3 bases and J lost 6; bases outside the gene matches: 8. The CDR3 runs 15 residues. The CDR3: CASSQRSGTRDTQYF. As DNA, the CDR3 is TGTGCCAGCAGCCAGCGGTCCGGGACTAGGGATACGCAGTATTTT.

This clonotype was detected a few times. The chain is built from TRBV20-1 and TRBJ1-6; TRBD1 aligns across 8 bases. V was pared by 2 bases and J by 10 bases, with 7 bases of the junction left unmatched. From germline, CDR1 is DFQATT and CDR2 SNEGSKA (reference sequence). The CDR3 extends over 14 amino acids. DNA of the CDR3: TGCAGTGCTAGACTTACAGGGGGGGGATCACCCCTCCACTTT. It is translated as CSARLTGGGSPLHF.

This clonotype showed up just once. The rearrangement uses TRBV5-1 and TRBJ2-1; 9 bases are shared with TRBD2. The CDR3 has 16 amino acids. The junction had 11 bases not matched to a gene; V was cut back by 1 base and J by 9 bases. Germline CDR1 reads SGHRS; CDR2 reads YFSETQ. CDR3 residues: CASSLSVASGMVEQFF. In DNA form, the CDR3 reads TGCGCCAGCAGCTTGTCGGTGGCTAGCGGGATGGTTGAGCAGTTCTTC.

This clonotype was found many times. This chain connects TRBV28 to TRBJ1-1, with TRBD1 identical over 9 bases. From germline, CDR1 is MDHEN and CDR2 SYDVKM. The CDR3 totals 15 residues. V lost 6 bases to trimming and J lost 0 bases; unmatched junction nucleotides: 5. CDR3 coding DNA: TGTGCCAGCAGCATCGGGACAGGGATGAACACTGAAGCTTTCTTT. Residues: CASSIGTGMNTEAFF.

V is TRBV24-1 and J is TRBJ2-2, with 9 bases fitting TRBD2. The CDR3 consists of 16 residues. The germline gives CDR1 KGHDR, CDR2 SFDVKD. V was clipped by 4 bases and J by 3 bases; unmatched bases: 5. The CDR3 nucleotides are TGTGCCACCAGTGAGACTAGCGGCGAATACACCGGGGAGCTGTTTTTT. This codes for CATSETSGEYTGELFF.

The gene calls are TRBV19 and TRBJ1-2, with 7 bases fitting TRBD1. CDR3 length equals 15 residues. Trimming removed 5 bases from V and 8 bases from J; junction bases left unmatched: 14. CDR1 LNHDA and CDR2 SQIVND come from the germline V gene (reference sequence). Here the CDR3 DNA reads TGTGCCAGTAGTGTAAGTGGTGGACAGGCGCTAGGCTACACCTTC. It yields the protein CASSVSGGQALGYTF. The variable domain in full, completed from reference TRBV19 and TRBJ1-2, reads DGGITQSPKYLFRKEGQNVTLSCEQNLNHDAMYWYRQDPGQGLRLIYYSQIVNDFQKGDIAEGYSVSREKKESFPLTVTSAQKNPTAFYLCASSVSGGQALGYTFGSGTRLTVV.

This clonotype was recorded at least ten times. The rearrangement joins TRBV30 to TRBJ1-6; D remains ambiguous. The CDR3 is 12 residues long. V dropped 0 bases and J dropped 13 bases, with 10 bases sitting between them. The germline V gene has CDR1 GTSNPN and CDR2 SVGIG (reference sequence). The CDR3 loop reads CAWSVGIRPLHF. CDR3 bases: TGTGCCTGGAGTGTCGGGATTAGGCCCCTCCACTTT.

The CDR3 DNA reads as TGCGCCAGCAGTGAGGAGTCGGATACGCAGTATTTT. It encodes CASSEESDTQYF. The rearrangement joins TRBV10-2 to TRBJ2-3; unclear D gene. Germline CDR1 WSHSY, CDR2 SAAADI. The CDR3 spans 12 residues. V was shortened by 2 bases and J by 6 bases, with 6 bases between the two germline ends.

There are many counts of this clonotype. V and J are TRBV27 and TRBJ2-7; D gene uncertain. Trimming cost V 5 bases and J 3 bases, with 14 bases left between them. Germline V lookup: CDR1 MNHEY, CDR2 SMNVEV (reference sequence). The CDR3 covers 14 residues. This CDR3 reads CASSPTAIGYEQYF. The CDR3 nucleotides read TGTGCCAGCAGTCCGACCGCTATAGGCTACGAGCAGTACTTC.

The chain employs TRBV7-8 and TRBJ2-7, with 7 bases that match TRBD2. This CDR3 is 14 amino acids long. After removal of 5 bases from V and 3 bases from J, the junction contained 7 bases not matched to a gene. Germline lookup yields CDR1 SGHVS and CDR2 FQNEAQ. DNA for the CDR3: TGTGCCAGCAGCGTCCTAGCGGAAAACTACGAGCAGTACTTC. It specifies CASSVLAENYEQYF.

This clonotype was observed many times. This rearrangement joins TRBV7-8 to TRBJ2-5; D perhaps matches TRBD2 (6 bases). Trimming pared 3 bases from V and 5 bases from J, leaving 10 bases between. The CDR3 is made up of 13 amino acids. The germline V gene encodes CDR1 SGHVS and CDR2 FQNEAQ. The CDR3 loop reads CASSLTSWETQYF. The CDR3 coding sequence is TGTGCCAGCAGCTTGACTAGTTGGGAGACCCAGTACTTC.

Of note for this clonotype: This may be a read error, as it is one base from a much larger clone. CDR3: CASTWGMNTGAFF. The CDR3 bases are TGTGCCAGCACCTGGGGGATGAACACTGGAGCTTTCTTT. V usage is TRBV3-1 and J usage is TRBJ1-1, with D perhaps matching TRBD1 (5 bases). Germline lookup yields CDR1 LGHDT and CDR2 YNNKEL (reference sequence). The CDR3 extends over 13 amino acids.

The table lists this clonotype with many counts. The chain recombines TRBV20-1 with TRBJ2-7, with TRBD1 matching 9 bases. The J segment lost 3 bases and the V segment lost 3 bases, leaving 9 bases of the junction unmatched. The CDR3 contains 15 residues. CDR1 and CDR2 (germline): DFQATT, SNEGSKA (reference sequence). The CDR3 is CSASARQGVSYEQYF. The CDR3 DNA reads as TGCAGTGCTAGTGCCCGACAGGGGGTAAGCTACGAGCAGTACTTC.

As regards this clonotype: A much more abundant neighbour one base away suggests this may be a read error. The chain employs TRBV13 and TRBJ2-3; D might be TRBD2 (6 bases). The J call may be incorrect, as the DNA end agrees better with TRBJ2-7. From germline, CDR1 is PRHDT and CDR2 FYEKMQ (reference sequence). The CDR3 totals 14 residues. CDR3 protein: CASSSWKEGYEQYF. DNA for the CDR3: TGTGCCAGCAGCTCCTGGAAGGAGGGCTACGAGCAGTACTTC.

In the case of this clonotype: One end of the junction varies from germline; a read error may be responsible. V is TRBV12-3 or TRBV12-4 and J is TRBJ1-2; no clear D. CDR3 length equals 13 residues. The CDR3 region has the DNA TGTGCCAGCAGTTTTTCCCAGAGCTATGGTTACACCTTC. This gives the protein CASSFSQSYGYTF.